A selection of T cell receptor beta chains follows, all from one sample in a study of cytomegalovirus exposure and HLA in healthy donors. TCRdb's table, derived via immunoSEQ multiplex PCR, lists solely in-frame clones and lacks some. The sample has over 75,000 clones. Sequencing input: PBMCs. All receptors derive from a girl aged 10 to 17 in good health and CMV-seropositive. CDR3s include the opening cysteine and the closing phenylalanine or tryptophan. D genes are given only for firm matches.

v_call: TRBV7-9; j_call: TRBJ1-4; d_call: NA; cdr3_nt: TGTGCCAGCAGCCCCCGAGGGAACGCGGAAAAACTGTTTTTT; cdr3_aa: CASSPRGNAEKLFF
v_call: TRBV11-2; j_call: TRBJ2-7; d_call: NA; cdr3_nt: TGTGCCAGCAGCTTCTTGAGTCGCGAGCAGTACTTC; cdr3_aa: CASSFLSREQYF
v_call: TRBV2; j_call: TRBJ1-4; d_call: NA; cdr3_nt: TGTGCCAGCAGTGTTAGGGGCCCAACTAATGAAAAACTGTTTTTT; cdr3_aa: CASSVRGPTNEKLFF
v_call: TRBV7-9; j_call: TRBJ2-3; d_call: TRBD1; cdr3_nt: TGTGCCAGCAGCTTAGAAAGGACAGGGGGCACAGATACGCAGTATTTT; cdr3_aa: CASSLERTGGTDTQYF
v_call: TRBV6-4; j_call: TRBJ1-5; d_call: NA; cdr3_nt: TGTGCCAGCAGTGCGGAGGTGGGTCAGCCCCAGCATTTT; cdr3_aa: CASSAEVGQPQHF
v_call: TRBV27; j_call: TRBJ1-5; d_call: NA; cdr3_nt: TGTGCCAGCAGTTTTCGCGGAGACAATCAGCCCCAGCATTTT; cdr3_aa: CASSFRGDNQPQHF
v_call: TRBV9; j_call: TRBJ1-3; d_call: NA; cdr3_nt: TGTGCCAGCAATCAGGGCGGCTCTGGAAACACCATATATTTT; cdr3_aa: CASNQGGSGNTIYF
v_call: TRBV30; j_call: TRBJ1-1; d_call: NA; cdr3_nt: TGTGCCTGGGGGGACGGGAGAGGGACTGAAGCTTTCTTT; cdr3_aa: CAWGDGRGTEAFF
v_call: TRBV5-6; j_call: TRBJ2-5; d_call: TRBD1; cdr3_nt: TGTGCCAGCAGCTTCGACAGGGGAGAGACCCAGTACTTC; cdr3_aa: CASSFDRGETQYF
v_call: TRBV6-5; j_call: TRBJ1-5; d_call: NA; cdr3_nt: TGTGCCAGCAGTGTAGACCAGGGACAGCCCCAGCATTTT; cdr3_aa: CASSVDQGQPQHF
v_call: TRBV27; j_call: TRBJ2-2; d_call: NA; cdr3_nt: TGTGCCAGCAGTTTAGGGGGCAGGGTGAACACCGGGGAGCTGTTTTTT; cdr3_aa: CASSLGGRVNTGELFF
v_call: TRBV5-6; j_call: TRBJ1-2; d_call: NA; cdr3_nt: TGTGCCAGCAGTTGGCTTGGGGGCCCTCAAAGCTATGGCTACACCTTC; cdr3_aa: CASSWLGGPQSYGYTF
v_call: TRBV5-1; j_call: TRBJ2-2; d_call: TRBD1; cdr3_nt: TGCGCCAGCAGCTCAACAGGGGAAGGCGGGGAGCTGTTTTTT; cdr3_aa: CASSSTGEGGELFF
v_call: TRBV2; j_call: TRBJ2-3; d_call: TRBD2; cdr3_nt: TGTGCCATACCGCGGGGGGGCCGCGCAGATACGCAGTATTTT; cdr3_aa: CAIPRGGRADTQYF
v_call: TRBV6-5; j_call: TRBJ2-7; d_call: TRBD2; cdr3_nt: TGTGCCAGCAGTTATCCTCGGGGAGGGTTACACTACGAGCAGTACTTC; cdr3_aa: CASSYPRGGLHYEQYF
v_call: TRBV7-2; j_call: TRBJ2-4; d_call: TRBD2; cdr3_nt: TGTGCCAGCAGCTCCAGACTAGCGGGGGGCCAAAACATTCAGTACTTC; cdr3_aa: CASSSRLAGGQNIQYF